One and the same sample provided the 32 T cell receptor beta chains below, sequenced in a study of beta chain features in type 1 diabetes. Sequenced material consisted of expressed TCRB transcripts (all of the isolated RNA was reverse transcribed). Clones were sequenced by immunoSEQ multiplex PCR, and TCRdb holds only the in-frame ones, with some missing. Found here are fewer than 650,000 clones, 15% of them singletons; the top ten hold under 0.095%. The source material was naive CD4+ T cells from blood. These TCRs come from a man younger than 35 in good health.

This clone was picked up a small number of times. The gene calls are TRBV7-2 and TRBJ1-5, with D hard to call. Trimming cost V 5 bases and J 2 bases, with 10 bases left between them. CDR1 and CDR2 from the germline V gene are SGHTA and FQGNSA. The CDR3 consists of 14 residues. The CDR3 loop reads CASSPMQGNQPQHF. The CDR3 nucleotides are TGTGCCAGCAGCCCGATGCAGGGCAATCAGCCCCAGCATTTT. Full variable domain (rest looked up from reference TRBV7-2 and TRBJ1-5): GAGVSQSPSNKVTEKGKDVELRCDPISGHTALYWYRQSLGQGLEFLIYFQGNSAPDKSGLPSDRFSAERTGGSVSTLTIQRTQQEDSAVYLCASSPMQGNQPQHFGDGTRLSIL.

The chain combines TRBV9 with TRBJ2-1, with D unresolved. Trimming took 0 bases from V and 10 from J, leaving 17 bases between them. The CDR3 covers 15 residues. Germline lookup yields CDR1 SGDLS and CDR2 YYNGEE. Here the CDR3 reads CASSVAGSHVLEQFF. CDR3 in DNA: TGTGCCAGCAGCGTAGCCGGATCACACGTGCTGGAGCAGTTCTTC.

This clone was picked up a small number of times. The same CDR3 can be traced to other DNA sequences in this sample. V gene TRBV7-9 combines with J gene TRBJ1-6; D is ambiguous. V was trimmed by 1 base and J by 0 bases, leaving 1 base between them. CDR3 length: 14 residues. CDR1 SEHNR and CDR2 FQNEAQ come from the germline V gene (reference sequence). CDR3 loop: CASSLDSYNSPLHF. CDR3 sequence (DNA): TGTGCCAGCAGCTTAGACTCCTATAATTCACCCCTCCACTTT.

This chain links TRBV4-3 with TRBJ1-6; tentative D call: TRBD1 (6 bases). CDR1 and CDR2 from the germline V gene are LGHNA and YSLEER. The CDR3 runs 16 residues. Trimming took off 4 bases at V and 10 bases at J, with 20 bases between the two ends. CDR3 bases: TGCGCCAGCAGCCTCTCAGTGGGGGGCCGGGGATCACCCCTCCACTTT. As protein: CASSLSVGGRGSPLHF.

This clone was observed a handful of times. The V and J genes are TRBV4-3 and TRBJ1-1; weak D call: TRBD1 (5 bases). The CDR3 length is 14 residues. V was cut by 4 bases and J by 2 bases, with 11 bases left in between. Germline lookup yields CDR1 LGHNA and CDR2 YSLEER. The CDR3 nucleotides read TGCGCCAGCAGCCCTGGACACGGTAACACTGAAGCTTTCTTT. It translates to CASSPGHGNTEAFF.

This clone was detected a few times. The chain links TRBV4-1 to TRBJ1-4; TRBD1 aligns across 7 bases. The CDR3 consists of 14 residues. Germline trimming cut 1 base from V and 5 bases from J; bases unmatched to any gene: 1. CDR1 MGHRA and CDR2 YSYEKL come from the germline V gene. The CDR3 sequence: CASSQGTGNEKLFF. DNA of the CDR3: TGCGCCAGCAGCCAAGGGACAGGCAATGAAAAACTGTTTTTT.

This clone was counted a few times. The V call is TRBV29-1, the J call TRBJ2-7, with D uncertain. The CDR3 has 19 residues. V lost 5 bases, J lost 4 bases, and 33 bases lay in between. Germline lookup yields CDR1 SQVTM and CDR2 ANQGSEA. CDR3 sequence reads: CSVTEDTSKLRGYVYEQYF. CDR3 bases: TGCAGCGTTACCGAAGACACGTCGAAACTCCGTGGATATGTATACGAGCAGTACTTC.

This clone has only a few counts. V and J are TRBV5-4 and TRBJ2-7; 7 nucleotides line up with TRBD2. CDR3 length: 16 residues. Germline V CDR1 and CDR2: SGHNT, YYREEE (reference sequence). With 4 bases clipped from V and 1 base from J, the junction kept 11 bases outside the gene matches. CDR3 in amino acids: CASSPDGGTMSYEQYF. Here the CDR3 DNA reads TGTGCCAGCAGCCCGGATGGGGGGACTATGTCCTACGAGCAGTACTTC.

This clone has more than one count but fewer than ten. This chain uses TRBV4-2 with TRBJ2-5; no clear D gene. TRBJ2-7 explains the end of the DNA better; the J call may be wrong. The CDR3 runs to 16 residues. Germline V gene lookup returns CDR1 LGHNA and CDR2 YNFKEQ. The CDR3 is CASSQPFGGQRYEQYF. The CDR3 DNA sequence: TGTGCCAGCAGCCAGCCGTTTGGCGGCCAGAGGTACGAGCAGTACTTC.

The genes are TRBV7-2 and TRBJ1-2; no firm D call. The germline V gene has CDR1 SGHTA and CDR2 FQGNSA. The ends were cut back, 0 bases at V and 0 bases at J, with 11 bases in the middle. This CDR3 contains 16 residues. The CDR3 loop reads CASSLAPSASNYGYTF. DNA of the CDR3: TGTGCCAGCAGCTTAGCGCCCAGCGCCTCTAACTATGGCTACACCTTC. The full variable domain, rest sourced from reference TRBV7-2 and TRBJ1-2, is GAGVSQSPSNKVTEKGKDVELRCDPISGHTALYWYRQSLGQGLEFLIYFQGNSAPDKSGLPSDRFSAERTGGSVSTLTIQRTQQEDSAVYLCASSLAPSASNYGYTFGSGTRLTVV.

J is TRBJ2-5 and V is TRBV15, with 8 bases identical to TRBD2. Germline V gene sequence: CDR1 LNHNV, CDR2 YYDKDF (reference sequence). The CDR3 spans 15 residues. With 2 bases clipped from V and 4 bases from J, the junction kept 6 bases outside the gene matches. The CDR3 reads CATSRYGRVTETQYF. The CDR3 coding sequence is TGTGCCACCAGCAGATACGGGAGGGTCACAGAGACCCAGTACTTC.

The chain has TRBV18 and TRBJ2-6, with 7 bases identical to TRBD1. V gave up 4 bases and J gave up 0 bases; unmatched junction bases: 15. Germline CDR1 KGHSH, CDR2 LQKENI. The CDR3 consists of 20 residues. The DNA for the CDR3 is TGTGCCAGCTCACTAAACACGGCCGGGACAGCGGTCTCTGGGGCCAACGTCCTGACTTTC. It translates to CASSLNTAGTAVSGANVLTF.

This chain uses TRBV10-3 with TRBJ1-1, with TRBD1 as a possible D gene (5 bases). The germline V gene has CDR1 ENHRY and CDR2 SYGVKD. The CDR3 extends over 13 amino acids. V was trimmed by 3 bases and J by 5 bases, leaving 10 bases between them. The CDR3 region has the DNA TGTGCCATCAGTGATTCAGGGCAGACTGAAGCTTTCTTT. Its translation: CAISDSGQTEAFF.

The gene calls are TRBV30 and TRBJ1-1; 9 nucleotides match TRBD1. J gave up 12 bases and V 2 bases, and 16 bases lay outside the gene matches. Germline CDR1 GTSNPN, CDR2 SVGIG (reference sequence). The CDR3 sequence is 15 residues long. The CDR3 sequence is CAWSQGTGTGFGTFF. For the CDR3, the DNA is TGTGCCTGGAGTCAGGGGACTGGGACAGGGTTCGGAACTTTCTTT.

This clone was detected only a few times. The chain combines TRBV7-2 with TRBJ2-7; D unresolved. Trimming took off 0 bases at V and 1 base at J, with 10 bases between the two ends. Germline V CDR1 and CDR2: SGHTA, FQGNSA. The CDR3 covers 15 residues. The CDR3 nucleotides are TGTGCCAGCAGCTTAGCCGGTCGCCAGTCCTACGAGCAGTACTTC. Protein: CASSLAGRQSYEQYF. The complete variable domain, with remaining parts taken from reference TRBV7-2 and TRBJ2-7, reads GAGVSQSPSNKVTEKGKDVELRCDPISGHTALYWYRQSLGQGLEFLIYFQGNSAPDKSGLPSDRFSAERTGGSVSTLTIQRTQQEDSAVYLCASSLAGRQSYEQYFGPGTRLTVT.

This clone has just a few counts. The chain employs TRBV28 and TRBJ1-3, with D unresolved. CDR1 and CDR2 from the germline V gene are MDHEN and SYDVKM. The length of the CDR3 is 14 residues. Trimming cost V 7 bases and J 1 base, with 11 bases left between them. The DNA for the CDR3 is TGTGCCAGCAAGAATCTGGGTTCTGGAAACACCATATATTTT. The encoded protein is CASKNLGSGNTIYF.

The chain links TRBV28 to TRBJ1-2, with D maybe TRBD1 (6 bases). The CDR3 has 13 amino acids. Germline values: CDR1 MDHEN, CDR2 SYDVKM. Deletions cut 3 bases from V and 8 bases from J, with 13 bases between. The CDR3 is CASSFAPGVGYTF. In nucleotides, the CDR3 is TGTGCCAGCAGTTTTGCGCCAGGGGTAGGCTACACCTTC.

V gene TRBV4-2 combines with J gene TRBJ2-7; 9 bases agree with TRBD1. This CDR3 has 14 residues. Germline loops: CDR1 LGHNA, CDR2 YNFKEQ. With 5 bases clipped from V and 1 base from J, the junction kept 3 bases outside the gene matches. The CDR3 here is CASSGQGTSYEQYF. CDR3 nucleotides: TGTGCCAGCAGCGGACAGGGGACTTCCTACGAGCAGTACTTC.

The rearrangement links TRBV28 to TRBJ2-4; 8 positions match TRBD1. V was clipped by 7 bases and J by 8 bases; unmatched bases: 7. Germline V gene lookup returns CDR1 MDHEN and CDR2 SYDVKM. This CDR3 is built from 13 residues. The CDR3 here is CASNRQGPDIQYF. The CDR3 DNA follows: TGTGCCAGCAATCGACAGGGGCCGGACATTCAGTACTTC.

CDR3 loop: CASSPGLAVRAQYF. Here the CDR3 DNA reads TGCGCCAGCAGCCCGGGACTAGCAGTCAGGGCCCAGTACTTC. The chain combines TRBV4-1 with TRBJ2-5; 9 positions agree with TRBD2. Germline V gene data show CDR1 as MGHRA and CDR2 as YSYEKL. V was clipped by 4 bases and J by 9 bases; unmatched bases: 9. The CDR3 loop spans 14 amino acids.

This chain links TRBV4-2 with TRBJ1-6; no clear D. The CDR3 is made up of 16 amino acids. From germline, CDR1 is LGHNA and CDR2 YNFKEQ. Trimming pared 1 base from V and 7 bases from J, leaving 14 bases between. CDR3 sequence reads: CASSQATGLVNSPLHF. CDR3 nucleotide sequence: TGTGCCAGCAGCCAAGCTACGGGGTTAGTCAATTCACCCCTCCACTTT.

CDR3: CSAYGTTDGYTF. Here the CDR3 DNA reads TGCAGCGCCTACGGGACTACAGATGGCTACACCTTC. This chain links TRBV29-1 with TRBJ1-2, with D tentatively TRBD1 (5 bases). CDR3 length: 12 amino acids. V was cut by 7 bases and J by 6 bases, with 15 bases left in between. Germline V lookup: CDR1 SQVTM, CDR2 ANQGSEA.

The chain joins TRBV10-3 to TRBJ1-1, with TRBD1 identical over 12 bases. Germline V lookup: CDR1 ENHRY, CDR2 SYGVKD. This CDR3 spans 14 amino acids. Unmatched junction bases numbered 6, after V lost 3 bases and J lost 10 bases. CDR3 in amino acids: CAISDRDRGPGAFF. The DNA for the CDR3 is TGTGCCATCAGTGACCGGGACAGGGGGCCCGGAGCTTTCTTT.

Comments on this clone: An end of the junction differs from the germline gene, which may be a read error. The same CDR3 also results from other DNA sequences found in this sample. The gene calls are TRBV29-1 and TRBJ1-1, with a possible D match to TRBD1 (6 bases). The germline CDR1 and CDR2 sequences are SQVTM and ANQGSEA. This CDR3 region has 14 residues. CDR3 coding DNA: TGCAGCGTTGACTTAATTCCGGGGGACACTGAAGCCTTCTTT. This encodes CSVDLIPGDTEAFF.

The V and J genes are TRBV19 and TRBJ1-5; no clear D. From germline, CDR1 is LNHDA and CDR2 SQIVND (reference sequence). Trimming left V 3 bases short and J 1 base short, with 13 bases between. The CDR3 is made up of 16 amino acids. The CDR3 is CASSMTRSWSNQPQHF. CDR3 sequence (DNA): TGTGCCAGTAGTATGACGAGGAGTTGGAGCAATCAGCCCCAGCATTTT.

The chain combines TRBV30 with TRBJ2-7; D is possibly TRBD1 (5 bases). Per the germline V gene, CDR1 is GTSNPN and CDR2 is SVGIG (reference sequence). V was clipped by 5 bases and J by 3 bases, with 11 bases between them. This CDR3 contains 12 residues. The DNA for the CDR3 is TGTGCCTGGGATACAAGGGGCTACGAGCAGTACTTC. Amino acid sequence: CAWDTRGYEQYF.

The sample holds a few counts of this clone. The chain couples TRBV5-4 to TRBJ2-4; TRBD2 matches at 10 bases. The CDR3 length is 15 residues. The germline gives CDR1 SGHNT, CDR2 YYREEE (reference sequence). The V gene end was trimmed by 5 bases and the J gene end by 8 bases; junction bases not matched to a gene: 10. CDR3 loop: CASRTGTSVSDIQYF. CDR3 nucleotide sequence: TGTGCCAGCAGAACCGGGACTAGCGTATCAGACATTCAGTACTTC.

The rearrangement joins TRBV6-5 to TRBJ1-1; 8 positions agree with TRBD1. This CDR3 spans 14 amino acids. Germline V gene sequence: CDR1 MNHEY, CDR2 SVGAGI. The trim removed 9 bases at V and 10 bases at J, leaving 16 bases unmatched. The CDR3 region is CASRSTPAGGLAFF. The CDR3 nucleotides read TGTGCCAGTAGATCGACCCCGGCAGGGGGCCTAGCTTTCTTT.

The sample holds a few counts of this clone. The chain's CDR3 is CASSTSGQVNTEAFF. DNA of the CDR3: TGTGCCAGCAGCACCTCAGGACAGGTGAACACTGAAGCTTTCTTT. The V call is TRBV9, the J call TRBJ1-1, with 7 bases that match TRBD1. Germline-derived CDR1 and CDR2 are SGDLS and YYNGEE. The CDR3 is 15 amino acids. Trimming cost V 4 bases and J 0 bases; bases outside gene matches: 6.

This clone was observed a handful of times. V is TRBV7-6 and J is TRBJ2-7; 9 bases line up with TRBD1. This CDR3 is 15 amino acids long. J gave up 1 base and V 5 bases, and 6 bases lay outside the gene matches. Germline CDR1 is SGHVS and CDR2 is FNYEAQ. CDR3 residues: CASSPQTGGSYEQYF. DNA for the CDR3: TGTGCCAGCAGCCCCCAGACAGGGGGATCCTACGAGCAGTACTTC.

This clone occurred a few times. The chain has TRBV7-2 and TRBJ2-7, with D hard to call. This CDR3 has 13 amino acids. The germline CDR1 and CDR2 sequences are SGHTA and FQGNSA. The V gene lost 4 bases and the J gene lost 0 bases, with 7 bases spanning the gap. The DNA for the CDR3 is TGTGCCAGCAGCTCCCCGAGCTCCTACGAGCAGTACTTC. Its protein is CASSSPSSYEQYF.

This clone was recorded a few times. The rearrangement uses TRBV29-1 and TRBJ1-1, with D possibly matching TRBD1 (5 bases). V was pared by 7 bases and J by 3 bases, with 12 bases between. From germline, CDR1 is SQVTM and CDR2 ANQGSEA. This CDR3 is 12 amino acids long. CDR3 bases: TGCAGCGCGCATCGGGGGGACACTGAAGCTTTCTTT. It encodes CSAHRGDTEAFF. The whole variable domain, filled in from reference TRBV29-1 and TRBJ1-1, reads SAVISQKPSRDICQRGTSLTIQCQVDSQVTMMFWYRQQPGQSLTLIATANQGSEATYESGFVIDKFPISRPNLTFSTLTVSNMSPEDSSIYLCSAHRGDTEAFFGQGTRLTVV.